The clone carrying this TCR beta chain occurred many times. TCRdb independently ran MiXCR on the 5' RACE reads; one entry per CDR3 protein. The repertoire holds about 29,000 distinct CDR3 sequences, with more than 9% as singletons. From germline, CDR1 is MNHEY and CDR2 SMNVEV (reference sequence). The CDR3 has 13 residues. V shed 5 bases and J shed 8 bases, with 15 bases lying between them. The data belong to a study of spatial heterogeneity in lung cancer. Time point here: blood at routine non-recurrence follow-up after resection. The sample here was PBMCs, taken at follow-up. The receptor was derived from a female donor with early-stage non-small cell lung cancer. The chain carries TRBV27 and TRBJ1-2; tentative D call: TRBD1 (6 bases). The CDR3 DNA reads as TGTGCCAGCAGTCTCCCGTCGGGGGCCGGCTACACCTTC. Protein sequence: CASSLPSGAGYTF.